Listed below are T cell receptor beta chains from one sample, sequenced in a study of OX40 agonist ivuxolimab in advanced cancers. Libraries were prepared by immunoSEQ multiplex PCR; TCRdb keeps only in-frame clonotypes and omits some of them. The profile shows some 29,000 clones, more than 75% of them singletons. The sample in question was CD4+ or CD8+ T cells sorted from blood, obtained in a trial of the OX40 agonist ivuxolimab. The receptors were gathered from an adult with an advanced solid tumor such as melanoma, head and neck, liver or kidney cancer. Both conserved end residues are part of each CDR3. A D gene is named only where the DNA matches it firmly. Where a row states a size, it is once, few, many or the class of an expanded clone; other rows omit it.

j_call clone_size v_call d_call cdr3_nt cdr3_aa
TRBJ1-6 NA TRBV19 NA TGTGCCAGTATGGCGAGCTCCTATAATTCACCCCTCCACTTT CASMASSYNSPLHF
TRBJ2-7 NA TRBV19 TRBD2 TGTGCCAGTAGTCCTAGCGCTAGCGGCTCCTACGAGCAGTACTTC CASSPSASGSYEQYF
TRBJ2-7 NA TRBV5-4 NA TGTGCCAGCAGCTTTGATCCGGGAGCGGACGAGCAGTACTTC CASSFDPGADEQYF
TRBJ2-1 few TRBV9 TRBD2 TGTGCCAGCAGCGTAGGAGGGACTAGCGGATACAATGAGCAGTTCTTC CASSVGGTSGYNEQFF
TRBJ2-7 NA TRBV4-3 TRBD2 TGCGCCAGCAGCCAAGGGAGGGAGCGGGACTACGAGCAGTACTTC CASSQGRERDYEQYF
TRBJ2-3 NA TRBV27 NA TGTGCCAGCAGTTTCACATCGGATACGCAGTATTTT CASSFTSDTQYF
TRBJ1-3 NA TRBV2 TRBD1 TGTGCCAGCAAAGAGGGACAGGGGAGCTCTGGAAACACCATATATTTT CASKEGQGSSGNTIYF
TRBJ2-1 NA TRBV28 NA TGTGCCAGCAGTCCAGCTTCAGGGGTTAATGAGCAGTTCTTC CASSPASGVNEQFF
TRBJ2-7 NA TRBV7-7 TRBD2 TGTGCCAGCAGCTCCTTAGCGGGACCCTACGAGCAGTACTTC CASSSLAGPYEQYF
TRBJ2-5 once TRBV9 NA TGTGCCAGCAGCGCCTATGGGTGGGAGGAGACCCAGTACTTC CASSAYGWEETQYF
TRBJ2-7 NA TRBV27 NA TGTGCCAGCTCGGGTGGCGGACCCTACGAGCAGTACTTC CASSGGGPYEQYF
TRBJ2-2 NA TRBV7-6 NA TGTGCCAGCAGTAACCCCCGAGGCCCCAGCGGGTCCGCGAACACCGGGGAGCTGTTTTTT CASSNPRGPSGSANTGELFF
TRBJ2-1 NA TRBV7-8 NA TGTGCCAGCAGCTTAGCGGGGGGGCGAGACTATGAGCAGTTCTTC CASSLAGGRDYEQFF
TRBJ2-3 once TRBV27 NA TGTGCCAGCAGTTTAAGGCCGATACCTTCAGGTACGCAGTATTTT CASSLRPIPSGTQYF
TRBJ2-5 NA TRBV7-6 NA TGTGCCAGCAGGCGGACCCAGGGCGTGGGAGAGACCCAGTACTTC CASRRTQGVGETQYF
TRBJ2-1 NA TRBV5-1 NA TGCGCCAGCAGCAGAACCAATGAGCAGTTCTTC CASSRTNEQFF
TRBJ2-1 few TRBV27 TRBD1 TGTGCCAGCAGTGCCTCACCCGGGACAGGGACGAATGAGCAGTTCTTC CASSASPGTGTNEQFF
TRBJ2-5 NA TRBV4-1 NA TGCGCCAGCAGCCAAGATGGACTCCAAGAGACCCAGTACTTC CASSQDGLQETQYF
TRBJ2-5 NA TRBV6-6 TRBD1 TGTGCCAGCAGTTACTCGACAGGGCAAGAGACCCAGTACTTC CASSYSTGQETQYF